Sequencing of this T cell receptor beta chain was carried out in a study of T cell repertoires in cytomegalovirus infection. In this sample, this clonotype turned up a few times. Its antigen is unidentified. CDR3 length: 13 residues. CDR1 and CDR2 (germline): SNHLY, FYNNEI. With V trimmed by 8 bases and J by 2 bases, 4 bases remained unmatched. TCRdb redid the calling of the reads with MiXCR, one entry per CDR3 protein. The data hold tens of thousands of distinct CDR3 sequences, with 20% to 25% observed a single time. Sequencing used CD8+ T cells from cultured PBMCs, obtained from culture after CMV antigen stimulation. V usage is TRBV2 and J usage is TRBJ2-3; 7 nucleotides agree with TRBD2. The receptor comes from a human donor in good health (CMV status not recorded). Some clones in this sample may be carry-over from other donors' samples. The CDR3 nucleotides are TGTGCCAGCTGGGCGGGGGTCACAGATACGCAGTATTTT. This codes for CASWAGVTDTQYF.